The 15 T cell receptor beta chains below all came from one sample that was sequenced in a study of fetal regulatory T cell absence and autoimmunity. TCRdb's table, derived via immunoSEQ multiplex PCR, lists solely in-frame clones and lacks some. This repertoire shows approximately 94,000 clones, around 72% found once; its top ten account for just under 2%. Sequencing was done on a sample of pancreas tissue. These receptors all come from a male donor with IPEX syndrome.

The rearrangement uses TRBV11-3 and TRBJ1-2; perhaps TRBD1 as D (6 bases). The germline V gene has CDR1 SGHNT and CDR2 YENEEA. The CDR3 has 14 residues. The ends were cut back, 4 bases at V and 4 bases at J, with 13 bases in the middle. Here the CDR3 reads CASSSRQESYGYTF. The CDR3 nucleotides read TGTGCCAGCAGCTCAAGACAGGAGAGCTATGGCTACACCTTC.

This clone was detected only a few times. This chain links TRBV19 with TRBJ1-1; D perhaps matches TRBD1 (5 bases). The CDR3 spans 14 residues. The V end was cut by 1 base, the J end by 1 base, with 7 bases between. CDR1 is LNHDA and CDR2 is SQIVND in the germline V gene (reference sequence). In DNA, the CDR3 is TGTGCCAGTAGTATAGTCAGGGAGAACACTGAAGCTTTCTTT. As protein: CASSIVRENTEAFF.

The genes are TRBV9 and TRBJ1-1, with 7 bases matching TRBD1. Germline assignment: CDR1 SGDLS and CDR2 YYNGEE. The CDR3 runs to 13 residues. J lost 1 base, V lost 6 bases, and 3 bases had no gene match. The CDR3 loop reads CASTRTGNTEAFF. CDR3 sequence (DNA): TGTGCCAGCACCCGGACAGGGAACACTGAAGCTTTCTTT.

V is TRBV25-1 and J is TRBJ1-1; D is possibly TRBD1 (6 bases). CDR3 length: 13 residues. Germline CDR1 MGHDK, CDR2 SYGVNS. Trimming cost V 7 bases and J 5 bases, with 14 bases left between them. The CDR3 spells CASTNTGITEAFF. CDR3 in DNA: TGTGCCAGCACCAATACAGGGATAACTGAAGCTTTCTTT.

This chain uses TRBV29-1 with TRBJ2-4, with D possibly called TRBD1 or TRBD2 (5 bases each). The CDR3 extends over 13 amino acids. Germline V gives CDR1 SQVTM, CDR2 ANQGSEA. V was cut by 7 bases and J by 1 base, with 11 bases left in between. This CDR3 reads CSAQWDAKNIQYF. As DNA, the CDR3 is TGCAGCGCACAGTGGGACGCCAAAAACATTCAGTACTTC.

The gene calls are TRBV4-3 and TRBJ2-7; 8 nucleotides line up with TRBD1. Germline V gene sequence: CDR1 LGHNA, CDR2 YSLEER. The V segment lost 2 bases and the J segment 4 bases; nucleotides outside the gene matches: 4. The CDR3 extends over 14 amino acids. In nucleotides, the CDR3 is TGCGCCAGCAGCCAAACCGGGACAGGATACGAGCAGTACTTC. Translating it yields CASSQTGTGYEQYF.

This rearrangement joins TRBV11-2 to TRBJ2-1, with D possibly called TRBD1 or TRBD2 (5 bases each). Germline CDR1 and CDR2: SGHAT and FQNNGV. V lost 10 bases, J lost 6 bases, and 34 bases lay in between. The CDR3 is 19 amino acids. CDR3 loop: CAIRVMGPAAGRVSNEQFF. For the CDR3, the DNA is TGTGCCATCCGAGTTATGGGACCAGCCGCGGGCAGGGTGAGCAATGAGCAGTTCTTC.

The gene calls are TRBV7-6 and TRBJ2-2; D remains ambiguous. CDR1 and CDR2 from the germline V gene are SGHVS and FNYEAQ. Trimming stripped 5 bases from V and 5 bases from J, with 15 bases between. The CDR3 has 15 amino acids. Here the CDR3 reads CASSPPRKWTGELFF. The CDR3 DNA reads TGTGCCAGCAGCCCCCCAAGGAAGTGGACCGGGGAGCTGTTTTTT.

The V call is TRBV10-1, the J call TRBJ2-3; tentatively, D is TRBD1 or TRBD2 (5 bases each). Germline CDR1 is WNHNN and CDR2 is SYGVQD (reference sequence). Trimming pared 6 bases from V and 3 bases from J, leaving 13 bases between. This CDR3 is built from 14 residues. CDR3 sequence: CASRGSEGTDTQYF. The CDR3 DNA reads TGCGCCAGCAGAGGGAGCGAGGGGACAGATACGCAGTATTTT.

This clone has only a few counts. The chain is built from TRBV29-1 and TRBJ2-7, with TRBD1 matching over 8 bases. Germline values: CDR1 SQVTM, CDR2 ANQGSEA. The CDR3 loop spans 15 amino acids. V lost 5 bases and J lost 1; bases outside the gene matches: 10. CDR3 in amino acids: CSVYARQGKSYEQYF. CDR3 DNA: TGCAGCGTTTACGCCCGACAGGGGAAATCCTACGAGCAGTACTTC.

The J gene is TRBJ1-4, the V gene TRBV30, with D maybe TRBD1 (5 bases). CDR1 is GTSNPN and CDR2 is SVGIG in the germline V gene (reference sequence). The CDR3 is 17 amino acids. V shed 3 bases and J shed 6 bases, with 23 bases lying between them. CDR3: CAWRVRGQGGLDEKLFF. Written as DNA, the CDR3 is TGTGCCTGGAGAGTGAGAGGCCAGGGAGGCTTGGATGAAAAACTGTTTTTT.

V is TRBV2 and J is TRBJ2-7, with TRBD2 identical over 8 bases. The ends lost 6 bases at V and 0 bases at J; junction bases unmatched: 7. CDR3 length: 15 residues. Germline CDR1 reads SNHLY; CDR2 reads FYNNEI. Here the CDR3 reads CASREPGGASYEQYF. CDR3 coding DNA: TGTGCCAGCAGAGAACCCGGGGGGGCCTCCTACGAGCAGTACTTC. Full variable domain (outside the CDR3, taken from reference TRBV2 and TRBJ2-7): EPEVTQTPSHQVTQMGQEVILRCVPISNHLYFYWYRQILGQKVEFLVSFYNNEISEKSEIFDDQFSVERPDGSNFTLKIRSTKLEDSAMYFCASREPGGASYEQYFGPGTRLTVT.

This clone has only one observation. This chain links TRBV6-5 with TRBJ2-7; the match to TRBD1 covers 8 bases. V shed 1 base, J shed 4 bases, and the junction held 0 bases outside the gene matches. The germline V gene encodes CDR1 MNHEY and CDR2 SVGAGI. CDR3 length: 13 amino acids. CDR3 amino acids: CASSYYRGYEQYF. The CDR3 nucleotides read TGTGCCAGCAGTTACTACAGGGGGTACGAGCAGTACTTC.

The rearrangement joins TRBV6-4 to TRBJ2-5, with D possibly being TRBD2 (5 bases). Germline V gene sequence: CDR1 MRHNA, CDR2 SNTAGT. Trimming took 0 bases from V and 6 from J, leaving 23 bases between them. The CDR3 has 18 amino acids. The DNA of the CDR3 is TGTGCCAGCAGTGACTCGGATCCCCACGGGGAGTGGCGAAAGACCCAGTACTTC. Translation: CASSDSDPHGEWRKTQYF.

This chain connects TRBV2 to TRBJ1-4, with D tentatively TRBD1 (5 bases). Germline CDR1 and CDR2: SNHLY and FYNNEI. With 2 bases removed from V and 4 bases from J, the gap between germline ends came to 11 bases. The CDR3 has 15 amino acids. CDR3 amino acids: CASSEPRDVNEKLFF. DNA of the CDR3: TGTGCCAGCAGTGAACCCAGGGACGTTAATGAAAAACTGTTTTTT. The entire variable domain, with the rest obtained from reference TRBV2 and TRBJ1-4, is as follows: EPEVTQTPSHQVTQMGQEVILRCVPISNHLYFYWYRQILGQKVEFLVSFYNNEISEKSEIFDDQFSVERPDGSNFTLKIRSTKLEDSAMYFCASSEPRDVNEKLFFGSGTQLSVL.